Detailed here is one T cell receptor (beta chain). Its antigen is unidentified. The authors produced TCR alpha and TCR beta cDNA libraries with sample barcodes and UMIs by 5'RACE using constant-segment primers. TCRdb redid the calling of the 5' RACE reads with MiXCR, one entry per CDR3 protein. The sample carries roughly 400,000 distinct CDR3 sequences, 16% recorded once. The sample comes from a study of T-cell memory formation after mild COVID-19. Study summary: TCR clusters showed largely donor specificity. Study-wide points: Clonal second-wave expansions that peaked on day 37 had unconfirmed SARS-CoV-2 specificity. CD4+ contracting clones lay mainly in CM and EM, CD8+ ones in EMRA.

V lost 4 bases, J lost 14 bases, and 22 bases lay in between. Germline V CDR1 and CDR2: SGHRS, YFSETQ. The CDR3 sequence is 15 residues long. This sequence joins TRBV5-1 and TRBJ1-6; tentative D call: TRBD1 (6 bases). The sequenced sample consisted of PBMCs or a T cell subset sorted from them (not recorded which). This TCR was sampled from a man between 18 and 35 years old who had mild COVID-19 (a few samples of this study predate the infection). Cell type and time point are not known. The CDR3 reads CASSPRGTGLEALHF. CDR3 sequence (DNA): TGCGCCAGCAGCCCGAGAGGTACAGGGCTCGAGGCCCTCCACTTT.